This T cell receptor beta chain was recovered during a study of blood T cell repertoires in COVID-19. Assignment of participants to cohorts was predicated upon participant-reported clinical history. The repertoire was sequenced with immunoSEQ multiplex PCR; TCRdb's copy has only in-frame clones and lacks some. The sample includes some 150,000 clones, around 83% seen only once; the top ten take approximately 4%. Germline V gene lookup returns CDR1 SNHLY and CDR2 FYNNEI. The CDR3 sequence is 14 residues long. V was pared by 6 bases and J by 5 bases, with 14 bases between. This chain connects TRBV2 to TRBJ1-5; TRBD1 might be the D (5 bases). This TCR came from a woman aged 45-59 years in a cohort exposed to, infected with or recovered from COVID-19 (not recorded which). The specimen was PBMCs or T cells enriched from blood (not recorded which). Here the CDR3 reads CASRPRVIDQPQHF. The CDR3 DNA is TGTGCCAGCAGGCCCAGGGTGATCGATCAGCCCCAGCATTTT.